These 13 T cell receptor beta chains share one sample of origin, sequenced in a study of T cells in Graves' hyperthyroidism and ophthalmopathy. The source material, RNA transcripts, was used to amplify TCR beta CDR3 regions. The HTBI set primed first-round TCR CDR3 RT-PCR. A single record per CDR3 protein comes from TCRdb applying MiXCR to the multiplex PCR reads. Of fewer than 650,000 distinct CDR3 sequences in the sample, approximately 14% were seen once. Sequences were obtained from blood. All receptors come from a woman between 18 and 30 years old with Graves' ophthalmopathy.

V is TRBV20-1 and J is TRBJ1-3, with D hard to call. This CDR3 has 14 amino acids. Germline V gene sequence: CDR1 DFQATT, CDR2 SNEGSKA (reference sequence). Trimming removed 3 bases at V and 3 bases at J, with 12 bases between. The CDR3 region is CSARRQRLGNTIYF. The CDR3 DNA reads TGCAGTGCTAGGAGGCAGAGACTTGGAAACACCATATATTTT.

V is TRBV9 and J is TRBJ1-2, with 9 nucleotides matching TRBD1. The CDR3 is 16 residues long. CDR1 is SGDLS, CDR2 YYNGEE, per germline. V lost 4 bases, J lost 3 bases, and 10 bases stayed unmatched. The CDR3 loop is CASSLGGTGLHYGYTF. For the CDR3, the DNA is TGTGCCAGCAGCCTAGGGGGGACAGGGCTGCACTATGGCTACACCTTC.

This rearrangement joins TRBV28 to TRBJ2-3, with 16 positions matching TRBD2. With 6 bases clipped from V and 0 bases from J, the junction kept 12 bases outside the gene matches. The CDR3 covers 20 residues. Germline-derived CDR1 and CDR2 are MDHEN and SYDVKM. In nucleotides, the CDR3 is TGTGCCAGCAGCCCCTCCGGGACTAGCGGGAGGGACGATAGCACAGATACGCAGTATTTT. It codes for CASSPSGTSGRDDSTDTQYF.

This clonotype was counted only a few times. CDR3 nucleotides: TGCGCCAGCAGCCGCGTCGACAGGGATCCTGGCTACACCTTC. Its translation: CASSRVDRDPGYTF. J is TRBJ1-2 and V is TRBV4-1, with 7 bases fitting TRBD1. The junction had 9 bases not matched to a gene; V was cut back by 4 bases and J by 7 bases. Germline CDR1 and CDR2: MGHRA and YSYEKL. The CDR3 totals 14 residues.

This clonotype was seen many times. The chain combines TRBV12-3 or TRBV12-4 with TRBJ2-2, with 9 bases aligning to TRBD2. J lost 9 bases, V lost 4 bases, and 15 bases had no gene match. The CDR3 totals 17 residues. DNA of the CDR3: TGTGCCAGCAGTTCCAAACTAGCGGGTGTTGTCCTCCGGGAGCTGTTTTTT. Residues: CASSSKLAGVVLRELFF.

This clonotype came up a few times. The chain links TRBV15 to TRBJ2-5; no definite D call. Germline-derived CDR1 and CDR2 are LNHNV and YYDKDF (reference sequence). V was shortened by 8 bases and J by 1 base, with 8 bases between the two germline ends. The CDR3 is made up of 12 amino acids. CDR3 coding DNA: TGTGCCACCCTATCGGTCCAAGAGACCCAGTACTTC. The encoded protein is CATLSVQETQYF.

This clonotype was found a few times. The chain employs TRBV20-1 and TRBJ2-7, with 11 nucleotides matching TRBD2. The V gene end was trimmed by 3 bases and the J gene end by 2 bases; junction bases not matched to a gene: 3. The CDR3 is 14 residues long. Germline-derived CDR1 and CDR2 are DFQATT and SNEGSKA (reference sequence). CDR3 nucleotide sequence: TGCAGTGCTAGGGGACTAGCGGCCCCCTACGAGCAGTACTTC. Its translation: CSARGLAAPYEQYF.

Details on this clonotype: A read error is possible here, since a much larger clone lies one base away. The chain employs TRBV20-1 and TRBJ2-7; D might be TRBD2 (5 bases). This CDR3 is 13 amino acids long. The V gene's germline CDR1 is DFQATT and CDR2 SNEGSKA (reference sequence). Trimming took off 6 bases at V and 0 bases at J, with 12 bases between the two ends. CDR3 coding DNA: TGCAGTGCAATGGACTCGATCTCCTACGAGCAGTACTTC. Protein: CSAMDSISYEQYF.

This sequence joins TRBV24-1 and TRBJ1-3; D is uncertain. Trimming removed 7 bases at V and 0 bases at J, with 12 bases between. Germline V lookup: CDR1 KGHDR, CDR2 SFDVKD. The CDR3 covers 15 residues. CDR3 DNA: TGTGCCACCAGGCCCTCTGGCCACTCTGGAAACACCATATATTTT. Its protein product is CATRPSGHSGNTIYF.

Worth noting for this clonotype: One base away lies a much larger clone, so this may be a sequencing read error. The chain combines TRBV10-3 with TRBJ2-1; TRBD2 is a possible D gene (6 bases). The DNA end favors TRBJ2-7, so the J call may be wrong. CDR1 is ENHRY and CDR2 is SYGVKD in the germline V gene. The CDR3 has 14 amino acids. The CDR3 coding sequence is TGTGCCATCAGTGGCGGGACCGACTACAATGAGCAGTACTTC. This translates into CAISGGTDYNEQYF.

CDR3 residues: CASSQGRLGVNYGYTF. In DNA, the CDR3 is TGTGCCAGCAGCCAAGGTCGCCTGGGTGTAAACTATGGCTACACCTTC. The genes are TRBV4-2 and TRBJ1-2; D is uncertain. Germline loops: CDR1 LGHNA, CDR2 YNFKEQ. The V and J ends lost 1 base and 2 bases respectively, with 14 bases between them. The CDR3 runs 16 residues.

The V gene is TRBV19, the J gene TRBJ1-1; D may be TRBD1 (6 bases). Per the germline V gene, CDR1 is LNHDA and CDR2 is SQIVND (reference sequence). The CDR3 is made up of 13 amino acids. V was shortened by 6 bases and J by 6 bases, with 14 bases between the two germline ends. The CDR3 loop reads CASRTGTGAEAFF. CDR3 in DNA: TGTGCCAGTAGGACAGGCACTGGAGCTGAAGCTTTCTTT.

This clonotype has just a few counts. This chain links TRBV18 with TRBJ2-1; 9 nucleotides agree with TRBD1. With V trimmed by 2 bases and J by 9 bases, 2 bases remained unmatched. Germline V CDR1 and CDR2: KGHSH, LQKENI. The CDR3 is made up of 13 amino acids. CDR3 bases: TGTGCCAGCTCACCAGGGACAGGGAGTGAGCAGTTCTTC. Encoded protein: CASSPGTGSEQFF.